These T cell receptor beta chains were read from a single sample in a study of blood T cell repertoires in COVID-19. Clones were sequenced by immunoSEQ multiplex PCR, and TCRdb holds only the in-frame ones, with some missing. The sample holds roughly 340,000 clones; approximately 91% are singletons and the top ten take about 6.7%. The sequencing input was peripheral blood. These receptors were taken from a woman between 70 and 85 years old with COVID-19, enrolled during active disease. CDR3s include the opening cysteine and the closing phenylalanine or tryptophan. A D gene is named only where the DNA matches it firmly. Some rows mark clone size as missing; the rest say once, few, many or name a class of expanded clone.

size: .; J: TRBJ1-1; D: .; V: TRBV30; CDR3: CAWSVARRTEAFF; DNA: TGTGCCTGGAGTGTAGCGCGGAGGACTGAAGCTTTCTTT
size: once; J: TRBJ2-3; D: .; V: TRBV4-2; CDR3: CASSHPATRDTQYF; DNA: TGTGCCAGCAGCCACCCCGCCACGCGGGATACGCAGTATTTT
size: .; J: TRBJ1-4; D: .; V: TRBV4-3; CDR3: CASSQGEGPSTNEKLFF; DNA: TGCGCCAGCAGCCAAGGAGAGGGCCCCTCAACTAATGAAAAACTGTTTTTT
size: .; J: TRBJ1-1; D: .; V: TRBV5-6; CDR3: CASSPGMITEAFF; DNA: TGTGCCAGCAGCCCCGGGATGATCACTGAAGCTTTCTTT
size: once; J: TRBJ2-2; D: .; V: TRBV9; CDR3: CASSVAPWTTNTGELFF; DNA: TGTGCCAGCAGCGTAGCTCCGTGGACTACGAACACCGGGGAGCTGTTTTTT
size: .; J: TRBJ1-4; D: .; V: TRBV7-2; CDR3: CASSLSHANEKLFF; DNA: TGTGCCAGCAGCTTAAGCCACGCTAATGAAAAACTGTTTTTT
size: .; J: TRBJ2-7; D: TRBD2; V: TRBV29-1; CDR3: CSVRGPGGGTTYEQYF; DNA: TGCAGCGTGAGAGGTCCCGGGGGGGGGACTACCTACGAGCAGTACTTC
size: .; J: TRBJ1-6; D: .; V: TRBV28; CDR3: CASVGASQYNSPLHF; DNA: TGTGCCTCCGTTGGGGCGAGTCAGTATAATTCACCCCTCCACTTT
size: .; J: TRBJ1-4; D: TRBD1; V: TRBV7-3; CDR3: CASSRTGGEYEKLFF; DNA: TGTGCCAGCAGCAGGACAGGGGGCGAGTATGAAAAACTGTTTTTT
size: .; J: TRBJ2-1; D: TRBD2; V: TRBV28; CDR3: CASSLSGGAGEQFF; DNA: TGTGCCAGCAGTCTTAGCGGGGGGGCTGGCGAGCAGTTCTTC
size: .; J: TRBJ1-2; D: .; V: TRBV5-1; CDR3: CASSSALEGYTF; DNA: TGCGCCAGCAGCTCCGCTTTAGAGGGCTACACCTTC
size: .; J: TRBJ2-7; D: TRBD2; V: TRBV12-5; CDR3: CASGLSGGANEQYF; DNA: TGTGCTAGTGGTTTGAGCGGGGGGGCCAACGAGCAGTACTTC
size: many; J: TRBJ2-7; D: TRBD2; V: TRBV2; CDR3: CASRSGGSDEQYF; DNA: TGTGCCAGCAGAAGCGGGGGTTCCGACGAGCAGTACTTC
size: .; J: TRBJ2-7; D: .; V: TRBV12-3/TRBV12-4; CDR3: CASSFQNYEQYF; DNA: TGTGCCAGCAGTTTCCAAAATTACGAGCAGTACTTC
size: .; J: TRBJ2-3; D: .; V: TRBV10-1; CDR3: CASSVGGAGDTQYF; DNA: TGCGCCAGCAGTGTAGGAGGGGCGGGAGATACGCAGTATTTT
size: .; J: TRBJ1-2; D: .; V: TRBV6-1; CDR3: CASSERRSNYGYTF; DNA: TGTGCCAGCAGTGAACGCCGGTCTAACTATGGCTACACCTTC
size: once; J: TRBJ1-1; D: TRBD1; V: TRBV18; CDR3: CASSPPTGGIAFF; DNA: TGTGCCAGCTCACCACCGACAGGGGGAATAGCTTTCTTT
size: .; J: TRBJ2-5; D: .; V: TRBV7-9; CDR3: CASSFAAAGEETQYF; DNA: TGTGCCAGCAGCTTCGCTGCGGCCGGGGAAGAGACCCAGTACTTC
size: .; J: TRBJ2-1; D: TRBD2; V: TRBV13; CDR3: CASSSSILLAGNNEQFF; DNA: TGTGCCAGCAGCTCCTCGATTCTCCTAGCGGGGAACAATGAGCAGTTCTTC
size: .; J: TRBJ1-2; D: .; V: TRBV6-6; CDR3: CASSYAAKNEDGYTF; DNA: TGTGCCAGCAGTTATGCGGCAAAAAATGAAGATGGCTACACCTTC
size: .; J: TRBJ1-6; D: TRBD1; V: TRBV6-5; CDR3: CASSYTPTGGQSPLHF; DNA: TGTGCCAGCAGTTACACCCCGACAGGGGGGCAATCACCCCTCCACTTT
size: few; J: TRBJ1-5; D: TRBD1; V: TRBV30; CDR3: CAWSVGGAGQPQHF; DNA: TGTGCCTGGAGTGTAGGGGGCGCCGGTCAGCCCCAGCATTTT
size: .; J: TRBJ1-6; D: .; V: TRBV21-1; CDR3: CAGKGENNSPLHF; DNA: TGTGCCGGAAAGGGGGAAAATAATTCACCCCTCCACTTT
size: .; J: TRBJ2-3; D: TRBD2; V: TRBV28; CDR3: CASSLLLAGATDTQYF; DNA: TGTGCCAGCAGTCTATTACTAGCGGGGGCCACAGATACGCAGTATTTT
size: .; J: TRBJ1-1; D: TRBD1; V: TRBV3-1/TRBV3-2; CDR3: CASSPPGQANTEAFF; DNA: TGTGCCAGCAGCCCCCCGGGACAGGCGAACACTGAAGCTTTCTTT
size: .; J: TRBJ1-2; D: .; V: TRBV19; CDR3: CASSIDRTNYGYTF; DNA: TGTGCCAGTAGTATAGACAGAACAAACTATGGCTACACCTTC
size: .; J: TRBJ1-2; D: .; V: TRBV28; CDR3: CATEDYGYTF; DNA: TGTGCGACGGAGGACTATGGCTACACCTTC
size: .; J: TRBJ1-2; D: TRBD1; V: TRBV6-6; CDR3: CASSYQSTGGYGYTF; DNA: TGTGCCAGCAGTTACCAATCAACAGGGGGCTATGGCTACACCTTC
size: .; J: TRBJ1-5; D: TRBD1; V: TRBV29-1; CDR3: CSVSFFGTDSNQPQHF; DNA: TGCAGCGTCAGCTTTTTTGGGACAGATAGCAATCAGCCCCAGCATTTT
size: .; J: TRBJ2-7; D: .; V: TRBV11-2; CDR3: CASSLEGGTGYEQYF; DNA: TGTGCCAGCAGCTTAGAGGGGGGGACAGGCTACGAGCAGTACTTC
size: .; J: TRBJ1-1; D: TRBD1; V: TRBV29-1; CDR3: CSVEVQGDTEAFF; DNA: TGCAGCGTTGAAGTACAGGGGGACACTGAAGCTTTCTTT
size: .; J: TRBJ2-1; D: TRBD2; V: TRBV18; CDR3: CASSPQSPAGGVEQFF; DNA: TGTGCCAGCTCACCACAATCCCCAGCGGGGGGGGTTGAGCAGTTCTTC
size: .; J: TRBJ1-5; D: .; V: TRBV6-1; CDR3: CASSEAGRVNQPQHF; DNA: TGTGCCAGCAGTGAAGCGGGCAGAGTTAATCAGCCCCAGCATTTT
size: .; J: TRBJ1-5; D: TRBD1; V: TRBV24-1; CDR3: CATSDSGQSYSNQPQHF; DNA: TGTGCCACCAGTGACTCGGGACAGAGTTATAGCAATCAGCCCCAGCATTTT
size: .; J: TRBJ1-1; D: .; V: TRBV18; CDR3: CASSPKGDTEAFF; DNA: TGTGCCAGCTCACCAAAGGGGGACACTGAAGCTTTCTTT
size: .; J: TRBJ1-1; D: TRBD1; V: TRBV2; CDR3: CASSRDREGTEAFF; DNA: TGTGCCAGCAGCCGGGACAGGGAGGGCACTGAAGCTTTCTTT
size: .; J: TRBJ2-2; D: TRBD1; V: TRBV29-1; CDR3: CSVETDREVTGELFF; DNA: TGCAGCGTTGAAACGGACAGGGAGGTTACCGGGGAGCTGTTTTTT
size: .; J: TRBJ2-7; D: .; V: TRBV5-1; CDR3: CASSTSGILYEQYF; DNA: TGCGCCAGCAGCACCTCCGGGATCCTATACGAGCAGTACTTC
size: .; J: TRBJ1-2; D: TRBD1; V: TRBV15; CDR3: CATSRERDRGGYTF; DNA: TGTGCCACCAGCAGAGAGAGGGACAGGGGTGGCTACACCTTC
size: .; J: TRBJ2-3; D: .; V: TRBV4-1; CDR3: CASSRTFGAETDTQYF; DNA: TGCGCCAGCAGCCGCACCTTTGGGGCGGAAACAGATACGCAGTATTTT
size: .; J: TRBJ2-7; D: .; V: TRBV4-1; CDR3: CASSQGQFDYEQYF; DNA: TGCGCCAGCAGCCAAGGGCAGTTTGACTACGAGCAGTACTTC
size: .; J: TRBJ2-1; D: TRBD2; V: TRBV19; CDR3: CASSIYSGGDDEQFF; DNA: TGTGCCAGTAGTATTTATAGCGGGGGAGACGATGAGCAGTTCTTC
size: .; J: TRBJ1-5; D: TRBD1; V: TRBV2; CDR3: CASGRTGDGQPQHF; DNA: TGTGCCAGCGGACGGACAGGGGACGGTCAGCCCCAGCATTTT
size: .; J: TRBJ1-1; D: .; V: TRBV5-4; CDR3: CASSSMTGSRTEAFF; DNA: TGTGCCAGCAGCTCGATGACAGGTTCAAGGACTGAAGCTTTCTTT